The T cell receptor beta chain described here comes from a study of T cell responses to AZD1222 COVID-19 vaccine (dated by TCRdb to about 2021). In terms of the full investigation: AZD1222 recipients with second doses at about 4 weeks or about 12 weeks were pooled, because spike-specific TCR depth and breadth did not differ between schedules. A total of just over 230 trial participants underwent TCR sequencing, of whom roughly 210 had received two doses of AZD1222 and 26 had received two doses of the MenACWY control vaccine. Trial participants were enrolled by age into subgroups of 18-55, 56-69 and 70-plus years, and around 140, 26 and 57 TCR-sequenced participants, respectively, were included in these subgroups. Findings and caveats that apply to the study as a whole: Because no day 14 peak-response samples were available, the repertoires could be characterized only after the peak T cell response. Conclusions about previously exposed vaccinees are limited, since just 6 or 7 AZD1222 recipients were seropositive for SARS-CoV-2 at baseline. Most participants were white British and females outnumbered males, and the authors suggested that clonal diversity may have been underestimated. A significant rise in spike-specific TCR breadth and depth was observed after two AZD1222 doses relative to day 0 and relative to MenACWY recipients. The 56-69-year group was small, and its depth increase did not reach significance, likely because of low power. Reportedly, almost half of the unique spike-specific TCRs recognized epitopes lying outside the regions that are mutated in the B.1.351 and B.1.1.7 variants. The whole spike protein was spanned by vaccine-associated CD4 TCRs, and dominant responses were seen in regions 160-218 and 743-854.

With regard to this clone: Its specific antigen is unknown. No quality values exist for individual bases; no much larger clone is one base distant.

The CDR3 regions of human TCRbeta chains were subjected to immunosequencing. Under the source paper's analysis protocol: Repertoire TCRs were matched against a reference library of SARS-CoV-2-specific TCRs generated with the MIRA antigen-specificity platform. Breadth was defined as the fraction of unique TCRs that were SARS-CoV-2-associated, and depth was defined as the fraction of total T cells that were SARS-CoV-2-associated. Using the MIRA data, every spike-specific TCR was mapped to the spike region that the TCR reacted to and assigned to either a CD4 or a CD8 class. Log10-transformed breadth and depth values were compared by one-way ANOVA with Sidak's multiple comparisons tests. What TCRdb holds here is the immuneACCESS table cut down to in-frame rearrangements. Part of the clones is not present; checked against another copy, under half of the missing clones reflect an unresolved V gene, and the others are unexplained. V, J and clone size are taken as reported in that table, and D and trimming were inferred from the DNA itself. This sample gives about 120,000 clones in total; under 90% of them show up just once. Nearly 4.5% of the sample comes from the top ten.

Per the publication, the time point label means: baseline before first vaccination. Vaccinee samples came from UK trials COV001 and COV002, including a single-blind randomized controlled phase 2/3 trial of AZD1222 (ChAdOx1 nCoV-19) in healthy adults. Trial participant PBMC samples were collected at day 0 and day 28 after the second dose for TCRbeta chain sequencing. Reading from cysteine to phenylalanine, the CDR3 counts 14 amino acids. The read is trimmed to its CDR3 DNA, 42 bases read in frame from base 1. The germline V gene (reference sequence) sets CDR1 to MNHEY and CDR2 to SMNVEV. V is trimmed back by 5 bases and J by 13 bases, and the junction contains 7 bases that no gene match accounts for.

This clonotype originated in an adult in good health. The V and J segments used are TRBV27 and TRBJ1-6, with 11 bases aligning to TRBD1. This specimen was peripheral blood, taken on day 0 of AZD1222 vaccination. The DNA sequence is given as TGTGCCAGCAGTCTACCGGGACAGGGGGTTCCCCTCCACTTT. Translated, this is CASSLPGQGVPLHF.